This T cell receptor beta chain was recovered during a study of blood T cell repertoires in COVID-19. Study in general: Some COVID-19 samples were acute and others convalescent; all came from the United States, Italy and Spain. PBMCs, B-cell-depleted T cells, or T cells provided the cDNA or gDNA that made up the material.

As originally analysed: Quantification of nucleated cells was approximated via reference gene primer amplification. Libraries were prepared by immunoSEQ multiplex PCR; TCRdb keeps only in-frame clonotypes and omits some of them. That table supplies the V and J calls and clone size; D and trimming were determined from the DNA. The sample lists about 380,000 clones; approximately 77% were seen once. There are 13 residues in the CDR3. J lost 1 base, V lost 4 bases, and 3 bases had no gene match. The germline CDR1 and CDR2 sequences are SQVTM and ANQGSEA. Specimen: peripheral blood. V is TRBV29-1 and J is TRBJ2-7; 8 bases are a match to TRBD1. The sequence came from a human donor with acute or convalescent COVID-19. The donor label of this sample is uncertain. CDR3 in DNA: TGCAGCGTTGCCAGGGGGCATTCCTACGAGCAGTACTTC. Protein product: CSVARGHSYEQYF.